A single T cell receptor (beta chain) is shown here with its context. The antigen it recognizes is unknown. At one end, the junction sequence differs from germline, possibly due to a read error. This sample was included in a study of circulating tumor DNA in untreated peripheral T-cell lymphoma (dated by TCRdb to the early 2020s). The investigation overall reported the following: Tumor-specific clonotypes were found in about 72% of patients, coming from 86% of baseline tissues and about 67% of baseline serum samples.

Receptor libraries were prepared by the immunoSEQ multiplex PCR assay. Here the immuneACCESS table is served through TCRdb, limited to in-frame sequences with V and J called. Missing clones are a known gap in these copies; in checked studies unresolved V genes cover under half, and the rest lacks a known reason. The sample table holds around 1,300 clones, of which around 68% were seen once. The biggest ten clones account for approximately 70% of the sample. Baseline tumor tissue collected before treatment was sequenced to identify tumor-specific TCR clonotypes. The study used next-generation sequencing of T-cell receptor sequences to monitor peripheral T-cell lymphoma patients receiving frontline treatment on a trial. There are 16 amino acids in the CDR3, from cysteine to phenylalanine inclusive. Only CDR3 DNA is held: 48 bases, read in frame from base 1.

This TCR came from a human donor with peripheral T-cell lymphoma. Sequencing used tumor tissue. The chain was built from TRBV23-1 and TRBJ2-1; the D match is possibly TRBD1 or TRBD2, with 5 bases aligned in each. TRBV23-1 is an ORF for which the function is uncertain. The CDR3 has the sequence CASSLGWGSSYNEQFF. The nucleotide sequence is TGCGCCAGCAGCCTAGGGTGGGGGAGCTCCTATAATGAGCAGTTCTTC.